A selection of T cell receptor beta chains follows, all from one sample in a study of cytomegalovirus exposure and HLA in healthy donors. Sequenced by immunoSEQ multiplex PCR; TCRdb stores in-frame clones only, minus some. The data hold 100,000 to 150,000 clones, with around three quarters observed a single time. The material sequenced was PBMCs. These receptors all come from a man aged 35-49 years in good health and CMV-seronegative. CDR3s include the opening cysteine and the closing phenylalanine or tryptophan. A D gene is named only where the DNA matches it firmly. Clone size, where shown, is once, few, many, or a class for clones that have expanded.

j_call: TRBJ2-5
d_call: -
clone_size: -
v_call: TRBV5-1
cdr3_nt: TGCGCCAGCAGCTTTGCTCCGAGTACAGAGACCCAGTACTTC
cdr3_aa: CASSFAPSTETQYF

j_call: TRBJ1-5
d_call: TRBD1
clone_size: -
v_call: TRBV28
cdr3_nt: TGTGCCACCCGGACAGGGTACAATCAGCCCCAGCATTTT
cdr3_aa: CATRTGYNQPQHF

j_call: TRBJ1-4
d_call: -
clone_size: -
v_call: TRBV6-9
cdr3_nt: TGTGCCAGCAGATATATGACAGTGAGTAATGAAAAACTGTTTTTT
cdr3_aa: CASRYMTVSNEKLFF

j_call: TRBJ2-2
d_call: -
clone_size: once
v_call: TRBV5-1
cdr3_nt: TGCGCCAGCAGCACTTACAGAACTAACACCGGGGAGCTGTTTTTT
cdr3_aa: CASSTYRTNTGELFF

j_call: TRBJ2-7
d_call: TRBD1
clone_size: -
v_call: TRBV2
cdr3_nt: TGTGCCAGCAGTGGGGACAGGGGGCGCGAGCAGTACTTC
cdr3_aa: CASSGDRGREQYF

j_call: TRBJ1-1
d_call: TRBD1
clone_size: -
v_call: TRBV7-9
cdr3_nt: TGTGCCAGCAGAAAAGATAATCCGGGACAGGGGTCTGGTGGCACTGAAGCTTTCTTT
cdr3_aa: CASRKDNPGQGSGGTEAFF

j_call: TRBJ1-5
d_call: TRBD1
clone_size: -
v_call: TRBV18
cdr3_nt: TGTGCCAGCTCACCGGCCCCCCTGGCCCGGGACAGGGGGCACAGCAATCAGCCCCAGCATTTT
cdr3_aa: CASSPAPLARDRGHSNQPQHF

j_call: TRBJ1-5
d_call: -
clone_size: -
v_call: TRBV6-1
cdr3_nt: TGTGCCAGCAGTGAACGCGCGGGCTCCGCGGGTCAGCATTTT
cdr3_aa: CASSERAGSAGQHF

j_call: TRBJ2-7
d_call: -
clone_size: -
v_call: TRBV28
cdr3_nt: TGTGCCAGCAGTTTATGGGAGGGCGAGCAGTACTTC
cdr3_aa: CASSLWEGEQYF

j_call: TRBJ2-5
d_call: TRBD1
clone_size: once
v_call: TRBV14
cdr3_nt: TGTGCCAGCAGCCCAGCTTGGCAGGACAGGGCTAACCAAGAGACCCAGTACTTC
cdr3_aa: CASSPAWQDRANQETQYF

j_call: TRBJ2-7
d_call: -
clone_size: -
v_call: TRBV2
cdr3_nt: TGTGCCAGCAGTGCACAAGACTCCTACGAGCAGTACTTC
cdr3_aa: CASSAQDSYEQYF

j_call: TRBJ2-7
d_call: TRBD2
clone_size: -
v_call: TRBV5-6
cdr3_nt: TGTGCCAGCAGCTTCGGGAGGGCTCACTACGAGCAGTACTTC
cdr3_aa: CASSFGRAHYEQYF

j_call: TRBJ1-6
d_call: -
clone_size: -
v_call: TRBV4-2
cdr3_nt: TGTGCCAGCAGCCAAGATCAAGGGGCCGCCGATAATTCACCCCTCCACTTT
cdr3_aa: CASSQDQGAADNSPLHF

j_call: TRBJ2-7
d_call: TRBD2
clone_size: -
v_call: TRBV7-9
cdr3_nt: TGTGCCAGCAGCCTCATAGCGGGAGGGCCGGTGCAGTACTTC
cdr3_aa: CASSLIAGGPVQYF

j_call: TRBJ2-5
d_call: TRBD2
clone_size: few
v_call: TRBV6-5
cdr3_nt: TGTGCCAGCAGTTGGGCTAGCGGGGGTTTACAAGAGACCCAGTACTTC
cdr3_aa: CASSWASGGLQETQYF

j_call: TRBJ2-7
d_call: TRBD2
clone_size: -
v_call: TRBV18
cdr3_nt: TGTGCCAGCTCACCATGGGTCGGTAGCGGGGCGACCTACGAGCAGTACTTC
cdr3_aa: CASSPWVGSGATYEQYF

j_call: TRBJ1-5
d_call: TRBD1
clone_size: -
v_call: TRBV29-1
cdr3_nt: TGCAGCGCTGCAGGGACAGTCCAGGGGCCCCAGCATTTT
cdr3_aa: CSAAGTVQGPQHF

j_call: TRBJ1-2
d_call: TRBD1
clone_size: -
v_call: TRBV29-1
cdr3_nt: TGCAGCTTAGGACAGGGGAATGGCTACACCTTC
cdr3_aa: CSLGQGNGYTF

j_call: TRBJ2-3
d_call: TRBD1
clone_size: -
v_call: TRBV4-1
cdr3_nt: TGCGCCAGCAGCCAAGCGGACAGGGTAGCAGATACGCAGTATTTT
cdr3_aa: CASSQADRVADTQYF

j_call: TRBJ2-6
d_call: -
clone_size: -
v_call: TRBV30
cdr3_nt: TGTGCCTGGAGCCAATCGGGGGGGGCCAACGTCCTGACTTTC
cdr3_aa: CAWSQSGGANVLTF

j_call: TRBJ2-7
d_call: TRBD2
clone_size: once
v_call: TRBV5-1
cdr3_nt: TGCGCCAGCAGCCGACTAGCGGGAGGCCAAGACGAGCAGTACTTC
cdr3_aa: CASSRLAGGQDEQYF

j_call: TRBJ2-2
d_call: -
clone_size: -
v_call: TRBV7-2
cdr3_nt: TGTGCCAGCAGCCCGGGACTGGAGAACACCGGGGAGCTGTTTTTT
cdr3_aa: CASSPGLENTGELFF

j_call: TRBJ2-6
d_call: TRBD1
clone_size: -
v_call: TRBV27
cdr3_nt: TGTGCCAGCAGGAGACAGGGAACAGGGGCCAACGTCCTGACTTTC
cdr3_aa: CASRRQGTGANVLTF

j_call: TRBJ2-3
d_call: TRBD1
clone_size: few
v_call: TRBV5-6
cdr3_nt: TGTGCCAGCAGCCGGACAGGGGACACAGATACGCAGTATTTT
cdr3_aa: CASSRTGDTDTQYF

j_call: TRBJ1-1
d_call: TRBD1
clone_size: -
v_call: TRBV28
cdr3_nt: TGTGCCAGCAGTTTATCGGGACAGGGCAGGACTGAAGCTTTCTTT
cdr3_aa: CASSLSGQGRTEAFF